The table lists the clone carrying this T cell receptor (beta chain) with a few counts. This sample is part of a study of T-cell reconstitution after alpha-beta-depleted transplantation in children. For TCRbeta, the library was prepared with unique molecular identifiers. TCRdb re-called the PCR reads through MiXCR, storing one row per CDR3 protein. Of about 300,000 distinct CDR3 sequences in the sample, 10% were seen once. Germline values: CDR1 SGHAT, CDR2 FQNNGV. V lost 3 bases to trimming and J lost 3 bases, with 8 bases between them. This CDR3 comprises 13 residues. The V gene is TRBV11-2, the J gene TRBJ2-5; D unresolved. Sequencing used PBMCs, obtained before TCRalphabeta/CD19-depleted stem cell transplant. The TCR was taken from a boy in the first two years of life with acute myeloid leukemia, due to receive a stem cell transplant. For the CDR3, the DNA is TGTGCCAGCAGCTTTCCTAGGGAAGAGACCCAGTACTTC. As protein: CASSFPREETQYF.